One sample yielded the 5 T cell receptor beta chains listed below, sequenced in a study of CD8 T cells in Susac syndrome. Random hexamers were used to reverse transcribe an amount of about 0.45 to 1 ug RNA. TCRdb re-analysed the immunoSEQ multiplex PCR reads in MiXCR, keeping a single row per CDR3 protein. The sample carries 300,000 or so distinct CDR3 sequences, about 90% recorded once. Sequencing used CD4+ T cells from PBMCs. The receptors were gathered from a human donor with multiple sclerosis.

The V call is TRBV19, the J call TRBJ2-1; the match to TRBD2 covers 7 bases. V dropped 9 bases and J dropped 10; count of bases not matched to a gene: 12. Germline V gives CDR1 LNHDA, CDR2 SQIVND (reference sequence). This CDR3 region has 13 residues. The CDR3 region is CASRWGGIEEQFF. The CDR3 DNA sequence: TGTGCCAGCCGTTGGGGGGGTATCGAGGAGCAGTTCTTC.

The V and J genes are TRBV7-2 and TRBJ2-5, with D possibly TRBD1 on 5 matching bases. Germline lookup yields CDR1 SGHTA and CDR2 FQGNSA. The CDR3 spans 15 residues. V dropped 1 base and J dropped 1 base, with 10 bases sitting between them. The CDR3 sequence is CASSLVLGPQETQYF. CDR3 DNA: TGTGCCAGCAGCTTAGTGTTGGGGCCCCAAGAGACCCAGTACTTC. The full variable domain, completed using reference TRBV7-2 and TRBJ2-5, is GAGVSQSPSNKVTEKGKDVELRCDPISGHTALYWYRQSLGQGLEFLIYFQGNSAPDKSGLPSDRFSAERTGGSVSTLTIQRTQQEDSAVYLCASSLVLGPQETQYFGPGTRLLVL.

This chain joins TRBV6-1 and TRBJ2-7, with unresolved D. Germline values: CDR1 MNHNS, CDR2 SASEGT. This CDR3 contains 12 residues. V dropped 6 bases and J dropped 8 bases, with 14 bases sitting between them. In DNA form, the CDR3 reads TGTGCCAGCAGCGATCCCTCCCCTCAGCAGTACTTC. Translating it yields CASSDPSPQQYF.

V is TRBV6-6 and J is TRBJ1-1; no definite D call. This CDR3 region has 11 residues. The germline gives CDR1 MNHNY, CDR2 SVGAGI (reference sequence). With 4 bases removed from V and 7 bases from J, the gap between germline ends came to 7 bases. The chain's CDR3 is CASSSTVEAFF. In DNA, the CDR3 is TGTGCCAGCAGTTCAACAGTTGAAGCTTTCTTT.

V gene TRBV2 combines with J gene TRBJ2-2; TRBD2 is a possible D gene (6 bases). The V gene lost 6 bases and the J gene lost 6 bases, with 11 bases spanning the gap. The CDR3 spans 13 residues. Germline loops: CDR1 SNHLY, CDR2 FYNNEI. The CDR3 DNA is TGTGCCAGCAGCCTTGGAGGGGCCGGGGAGCTGTTTTTT. This translates into CASSLGGAGELFF.